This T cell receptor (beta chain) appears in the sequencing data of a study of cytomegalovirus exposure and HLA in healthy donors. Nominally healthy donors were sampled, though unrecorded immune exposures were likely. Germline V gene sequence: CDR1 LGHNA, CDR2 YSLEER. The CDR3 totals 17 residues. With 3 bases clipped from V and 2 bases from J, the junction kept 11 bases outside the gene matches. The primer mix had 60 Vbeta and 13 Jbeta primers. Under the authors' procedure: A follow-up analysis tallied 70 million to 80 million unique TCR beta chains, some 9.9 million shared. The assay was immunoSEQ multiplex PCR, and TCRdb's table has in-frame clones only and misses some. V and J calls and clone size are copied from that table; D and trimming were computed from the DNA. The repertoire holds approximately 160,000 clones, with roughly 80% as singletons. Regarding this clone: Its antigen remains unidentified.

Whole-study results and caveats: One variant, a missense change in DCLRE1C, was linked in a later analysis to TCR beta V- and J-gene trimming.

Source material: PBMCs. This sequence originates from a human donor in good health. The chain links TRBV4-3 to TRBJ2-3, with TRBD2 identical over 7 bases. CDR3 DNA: TGCGCCAGCAGCCAGCGCCCTAGCGGATATGACACAGATACGCAGTATTTT. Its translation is CASSQRPSGYDTDTQYF.